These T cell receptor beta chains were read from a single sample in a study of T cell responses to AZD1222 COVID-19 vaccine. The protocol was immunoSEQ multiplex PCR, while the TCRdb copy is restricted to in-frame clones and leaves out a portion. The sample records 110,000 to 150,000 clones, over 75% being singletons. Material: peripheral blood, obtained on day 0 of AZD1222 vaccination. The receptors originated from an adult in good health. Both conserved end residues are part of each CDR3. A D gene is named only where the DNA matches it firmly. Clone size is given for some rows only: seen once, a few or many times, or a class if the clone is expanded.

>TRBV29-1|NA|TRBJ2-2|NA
TGCAGCGTTGAGGGGGCAGGATTAACCGGGGAGCTGTTTTTT
CSVEGAGLTGELFF
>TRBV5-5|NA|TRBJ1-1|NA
TGTGCCAGCAGCTTGGATTCGGGGGCTGGCACTGAAGCTTTCTTT
CASSLDSGAGTEAFF
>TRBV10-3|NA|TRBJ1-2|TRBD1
TGTGCCATCAGGGAGACAGGGATAAGCTATGGCTACACCTTC
CAIRETGISYGYTF
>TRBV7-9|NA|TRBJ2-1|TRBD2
TGTGCCAGCAGCCCCCGGGGGGTAGCGGGGCTCAATGAGCAGTTCTTC
CASSPRGVAGLNEQFF
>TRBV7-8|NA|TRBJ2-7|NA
TGTGCCAGCAGCTTAGGATGGTTAACTGGGGCCCCTCATCCTTACGAGCAGTACTTC
CASSLGWLTGAPHPYEQYF
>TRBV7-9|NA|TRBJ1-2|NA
TGTGCCAGCAGCAGAGGGGGATTTAACTATGGCTACACCTTC
CASSRGGFNYGYTF
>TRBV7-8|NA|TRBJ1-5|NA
TGTGCCAGCAGCGCCGTAGACAGTAGCAATCAGCCCCAGCATTTT
CASSAVDSSNQPQHF
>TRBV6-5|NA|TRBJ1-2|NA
TGTGCCAGCAGCGGGAGGCCCTATGGCTACACCTTC
CASSGRPYGYTF
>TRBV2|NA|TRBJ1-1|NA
TGTGCCAGCAAGTGGGCGCAAAGCCCTGAAGCTTTCTTT
CASKWAQSPEAFF
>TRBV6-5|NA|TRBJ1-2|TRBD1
TGTGCCAGCAGTTACCTTACAGGGGGGAACTATGGCTACACCTTC
CASSYLTGGNYGYTF
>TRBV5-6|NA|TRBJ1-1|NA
TGTGCCAGCAGCTTCCCCTGGGAGGGGGACACTGAAGCTTTCTTT
CASSFPWEGDTEAFF
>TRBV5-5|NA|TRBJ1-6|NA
TGTGCCAGCAGCTTGTTATTCCTCGGAACTTCACCCCTCCACTTT
CASSLLFLGTSPLHF
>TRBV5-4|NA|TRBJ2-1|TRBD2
TGTGCCAGCACTTTAGCGGGAGGGGGCAATGAGCAGTTCTTC
CASTLAGGGNEQFF
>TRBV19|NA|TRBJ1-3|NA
TGTGCCAGTAGTATATCCCCAAACAGGGGAAACACCATATATTTT
CASSISPNRGNTIYF
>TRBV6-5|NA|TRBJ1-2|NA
TGTGCCAGCAGTCAGACAGCATCCTATGGCTACACCTTC
CASSQTASYGYTF
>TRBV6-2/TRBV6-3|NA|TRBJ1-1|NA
TGTGCCAGCAGTTATAACATGCCGAACACTGAAGCTTTCTTT
CASSYNMPNTEAFF
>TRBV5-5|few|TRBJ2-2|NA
TGTGCCAGCAGCTTGAGGGACACAAACACCGGGGAGCTGTTTTTT
CASSLRDTNTGELFF
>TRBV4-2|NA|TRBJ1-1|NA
TGTGCCAGCAGCCGAGGGGGAGGGGGGACGAACACTGAAGCTTTCTTT
CASSRGGGGTNTEAFF
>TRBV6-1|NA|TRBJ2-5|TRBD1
TGTGCCAGCAGTGAATTTCGGGTGACAGGGACCCCAGAGACCCAGTACTTC
CASSEFRVTGTPETQYF
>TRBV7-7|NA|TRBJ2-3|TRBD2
TGTGCTAGCAGTCAAACTAGCGGGAGCGCAGATACGCAGTATTTT
CASSQTSGSADTQYF
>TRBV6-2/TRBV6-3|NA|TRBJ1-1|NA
TGTGCCAGCAGTTATGGCCAGGAAGTGAACACTGAAGCTTTCTTT
CASSYGQEVNTEAFF
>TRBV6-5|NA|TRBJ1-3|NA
TGTGCCAGCAGTTACTCGAGGGGACCCACTGGAAACACCATATATTTT
CASSYSRGPTGNTIYF
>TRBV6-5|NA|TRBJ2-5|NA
TGTGCCAGCAGTTACCCCGCCCGGGGAGGGACCCAGTACTTC
CASSYPARGGTQYF
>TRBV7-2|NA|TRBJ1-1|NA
TGTGCCAGCAGACCAGTTCAGGGTTCTGAAGCTTTCTTT
CASRPVQGSEAFF
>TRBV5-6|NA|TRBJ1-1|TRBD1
TGTGCCAGCAGCACGGGACAGGTTAACACTGAAGCTTTCTTT
CASSTGQVNTEAFF
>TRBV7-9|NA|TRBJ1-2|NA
TGTGCCAGCAGCTCTCCAGCTCTAGGCTACACCTTC
CASSSPALGYTF
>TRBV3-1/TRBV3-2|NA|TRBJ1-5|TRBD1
TGTGCCAGCAGCCCCCGAAGGGGGCATGCTCAGCCCCAGCATTTT
CASSPRRGHAQPQHF
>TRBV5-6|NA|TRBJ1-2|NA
TGTGCCAGCTCATTGGGGCAGGAAGCTAACTATGGCTACACCTTC
CASSLGQEANYGYTF
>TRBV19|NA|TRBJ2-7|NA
TGTGCCAGTAGTCCCCGTCGACAGAAAGTATACGAGCAGTACTTC
CASSPRRQKVYEQYF
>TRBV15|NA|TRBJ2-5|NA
TGTGCCACCAGCAGAACAGGGTGGGAGACCCAGTACTTC
CATSRTGWETQYF
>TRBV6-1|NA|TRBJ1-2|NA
TGTGCCAGCACCGCTCATGGACTATTGGGCTACACCTTC
CASTAHGLLGYTF
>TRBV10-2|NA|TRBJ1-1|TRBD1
TGCGCCAGCAGTGACCCGATTTACGGGACAGTCTATGATCCCCGCTCCCCTTTCTTT
CASSDPIYGTVYDPRSPFF
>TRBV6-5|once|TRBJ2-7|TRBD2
TGTGCCAGCAGTTATGCGAGCGGGACTTACGAGCAGTACTTC
CASSYASGTYEQYF
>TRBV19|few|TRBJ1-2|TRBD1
TGTGCCAGTAGTCTTCTAGGACAGGGCAACTATGGCTACACCTTC
CASSLLGQGNYGYTF
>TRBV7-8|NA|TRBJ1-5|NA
TGTGCCAGCAGTTTGAGGGGGGGTTTAGGTAATCAGCCCCAGCATTTT
CASSLRGGLGNQPQHF
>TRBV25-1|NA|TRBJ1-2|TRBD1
TGTGCCAGCAGTCCTTCCAGGGGACAGGAGGACTATGGCTACACCTTC
CASSPSRGQEDYGYTF
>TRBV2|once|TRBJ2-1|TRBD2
TGTGCCAGCACCGAACTAGCGGGGGGCTACAATGAGCAGTTCTTC
CASTELAGGYNEQFF
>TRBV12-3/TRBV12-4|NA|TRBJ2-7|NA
TGTGCCAGCAGTTGGGGGGGCCGCGAGCAGTACTTC
CASSWGGREQYF
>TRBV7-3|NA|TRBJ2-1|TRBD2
TGTGCCAGCAGCTTCGCCGGGACTAGGGCCTACAATGAGCAGTTCTTC
CASSFAGTRAYNEQFF
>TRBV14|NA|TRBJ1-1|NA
TGTGCCAGCAGCCAGAGAGTAGATCGGCGGCTGAACACTGAAGCTTTCTTT
CASSQRVDRRLNTEAFF
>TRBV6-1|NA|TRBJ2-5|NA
TGTGCCAGCGGAGAAGCAGAGCAAGAGACCCAGTACTTC
CASGEAEQETQYF
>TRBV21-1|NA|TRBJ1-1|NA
TGTGCCAGCTTGGCCCTTGAAGCTTTCTTT
CASLALEAFF
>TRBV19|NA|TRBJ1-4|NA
TGTGCCAGTAGTACGAGGACAAGGGCAAGTGAAAAACTGTTTTTT
CASSTRTRASEKLFF
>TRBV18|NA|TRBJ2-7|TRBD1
TGTGCCAGCTCACCACTCGACAGGCGGGACAGGGGGCGCGAGCAGTACTTC
CASSPLDRRDRGREQYF
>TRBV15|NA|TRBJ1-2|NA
TGTGCCACCAGCAGAGGTCCCAGGGGACATGGCTACACCTTC
CATSRGPRGHGYTF
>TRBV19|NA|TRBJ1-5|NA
TGTGCCAGTAGTTACGTTGATAGCAATCAGCCCCAGCATTTT
CASSYVDSNQPQHF
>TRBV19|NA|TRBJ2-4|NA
TGTGCCAGTAGTACCGGGAACATTCAGTACTTC
CASSTGNIQYF